These T cell receptor beta chains were read from a single sample in a study of blood T cell repertoires in COVID-19. Sequencing used immunoSEQ multiplex PCR; TCRdb keeps in-frame clones, though not all of them. The sample carries fewer than 150,000 clones, about four fifths recorded once. Sample: peripheral blood. These receptors came from a human donor in a cohort sampled during active COVID-19. The CDR3 runs from the conserved cysteine through the conserved F or W. D genes are given only for firm matches. Rows give clone size only sometimes, using once, few, many, or a class for an expanded clone.

>TRBV9|-|15|TRBD1|TRBJ1-3
CASSRDRGQANTIYF
TGTGCCAGCAGCAGGGACAGGGGCCAAGCAAACACCATATATTTT
>TRBV5-8|once|15|TRBD1|TRBJ1-4
CASSSTGDGIEKLFF
TGTGCCAGCAGCTCGACAGGGGACGGGATTGAAAAACTGTTTTTT
>TRBV7-2|-|14|TRBD1|TRBJ1-2
CASSSDRVNYGYTF
TGTGCCAGCAGCTCCGACAGGGTAAACTATGGCTACACCTTC
>TRBV7-2|-|14|TRBD1|TRBJ1-2
CASSLYRGLEGYTF
TGTGCCAGCAGCTTATACAGGGGGCTGGAAGGCTACACCTTC
>TRBV18|-|13|-|TRBJ1-5
CASSPYRDQPQHF
TGTGCCAGCTCACCCTACAGGGATCAGCCCCAGCATTTT
>TRBV6-6|-|14|-|TRBJ1-6
CASSYGQGNSPLHF
TGTGCCAGCAGTTATGGGCAGGGTAATTCACCCCTCCACTTT
>TRBV24-1|-|14|TRBD1|TRBJ1-2
CATSDQDREYGYTF
TGTGCCACCAGTGATCAGGACAGGGAATATGGCTACACCTTC
>TRBV7-9|-|14|-|TRBJ1-1
CASSLGGQGTEAFF
TGTGCCAGCAGCTTAGGGGGGCAGGGCACTGAAGCTTTCTTT
>TRBV20-1|once|11|TRBD2|TRBJ2-7
CSAGGDYEQYF
TGCAGTGCCGGGGGGGACTACGAGCAGTACTTC
>TRBV7-9|-|14|-|TRBJ1-6
CASSLISGDSPLHF
TGTGCCAGCAGCTTAATAAGCGGGGATTCACCCCTCCACTTT
>TRBV2|-|16|-|TRBJ1-5
CASGPDRLRRGQPQHF
TGTGCCAGCGGGCCGGATCGGCTTCGCCGGGGTCAGCCCCAGCATTTT
>TRBV5-6|-|15|TRBD1|TRBJ1-6
CASSSDRGGNSPLHF
TGTGCCAGCAGCTCGGACAGGGGCGGGAATTCACCCCTCCACTTT
>TRBV28|-|13|TRBD1|TRBJ1-2
CASSSGQVDGYTF
TGTGCCAGCAGTTCCGGACAGGTGGATGGCTACACCTTC
>TRBV7-8|-|17|TRBD1|TRBJ2-1
CASSLNSRGPRDNEQFF
TGTGCCAGCAGCTTAAATAGCAGGGGGCCGAGGGACAATGAGCAGTTCTTC
>TRBV21-1|once|11|-|TRBJ1-2
CASRTEEGSAF
TGTGCCAGCAGAACGGAAGAGGGTTCGGCCTTC
>TRBV12-3/TRBV12-4|few|12|-|TRBJ1-5
CASAMSGGPQHF
TGTGCCAGCGCTATGAGCGGCGGACCCCAGCATTTT
>TRBV2|few|16|-|TRBJ2-4
CASSEGVLAAKNIQYF
TGTGCCAGCAGTGAGGGGGTCCTAGCGGCCAAAAACATTCAGTACTTC
>TRBV7-6|-|16|-|TRBJ2-4
CASSLAPTGAGNIQYF
TGTGCCAGCAGCTTAGCCCCCACCGGAGCGGGAAACATTCAGTACTTC
>TRBV6-5|-|15|TRBD2|TRBJ2-4
CASRDTGTSQNIQYF
TGTGCCAGCAGAGATACCGGGACTAGTCAAAACATTCAGTACTTC